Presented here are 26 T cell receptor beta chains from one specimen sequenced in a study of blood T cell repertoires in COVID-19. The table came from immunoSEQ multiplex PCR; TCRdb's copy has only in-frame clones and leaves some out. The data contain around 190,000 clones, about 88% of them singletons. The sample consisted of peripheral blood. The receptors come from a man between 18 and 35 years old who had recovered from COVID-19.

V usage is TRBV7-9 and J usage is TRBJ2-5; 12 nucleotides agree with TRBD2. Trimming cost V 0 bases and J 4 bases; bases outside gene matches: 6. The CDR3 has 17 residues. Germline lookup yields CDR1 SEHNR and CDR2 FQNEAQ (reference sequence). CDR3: CASSLALALAGGETQYF. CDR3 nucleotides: TGTGCCAGCAGCTTAGCGCTTGCACTAGCGGGAGGAGAGACCCAGTACTTC.

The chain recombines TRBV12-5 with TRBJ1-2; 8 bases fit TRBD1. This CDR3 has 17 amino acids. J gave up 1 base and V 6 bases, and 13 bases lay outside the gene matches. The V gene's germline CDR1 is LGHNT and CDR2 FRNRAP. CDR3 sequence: CASGSWTGSQYNYGYTF. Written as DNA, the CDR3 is TGTGCTAGTGGATCGTGGACAGGGAGCCAATATAACTATGGCTACACCTTC.

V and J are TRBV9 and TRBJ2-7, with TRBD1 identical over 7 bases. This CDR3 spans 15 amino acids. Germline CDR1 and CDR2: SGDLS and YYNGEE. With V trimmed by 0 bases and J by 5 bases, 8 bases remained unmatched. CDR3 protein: CASSVGQGFLHEQYF. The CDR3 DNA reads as TGTGCCAGCAGCGTAGGACAGGGCTTCCTGCACGAGCAGTACTTC. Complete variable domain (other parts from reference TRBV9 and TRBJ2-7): DSGVTQTPKHLITATGQRVTLRCSPRSGDLSVYWYQQSLDQGLQFLIQYYNGEERAKGNILERFSAQQFPDLHSELNLSSLELGDSALYFCASSVGQGFLHEQYFGPGTRLTVT.

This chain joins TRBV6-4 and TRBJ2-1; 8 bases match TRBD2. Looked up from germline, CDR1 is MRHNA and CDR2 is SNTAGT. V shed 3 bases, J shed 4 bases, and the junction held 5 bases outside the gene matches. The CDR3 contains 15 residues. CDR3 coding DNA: TGTGCCAGCAGTGAAGGAGCGGGAGATTACAATGAGCAGTTCTTC. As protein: CASSEGAGDYNEQFF.

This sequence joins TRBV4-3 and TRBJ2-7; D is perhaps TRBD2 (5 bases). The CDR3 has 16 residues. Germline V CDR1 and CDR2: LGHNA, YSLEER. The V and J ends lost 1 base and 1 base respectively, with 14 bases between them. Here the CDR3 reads CASSQGRLEVSYEQYF. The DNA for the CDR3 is TGCGCCAGCAGCCAAGGGCGTTTGGAGGTTTCCTACGAGCAGTACTTC.

This chain's CDR3 is CASSPLAGSGNTIYF. CDR3 nucleotides: TGTGCCAGCAGTCCTTTGGCGGGCTCTGGAAACACCATATATTTT. The chain links TRBV6-5 to TRBJ1-3; D call uncertain. Germline CDR1 and CDR2: MNHEY and SVGAGI. This CDR3 is built from 15 residues. V lost 5 bases and J lost 0, with 11 bases in between.

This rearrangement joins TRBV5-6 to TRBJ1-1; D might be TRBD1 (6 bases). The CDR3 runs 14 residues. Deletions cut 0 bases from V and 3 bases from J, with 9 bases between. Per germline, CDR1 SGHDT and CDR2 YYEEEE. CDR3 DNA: TGTGCCAGCAGCTTGGGCAGGGGATACACTGAAGCTTTCTTT. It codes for CASSLGRGYTEAFF.

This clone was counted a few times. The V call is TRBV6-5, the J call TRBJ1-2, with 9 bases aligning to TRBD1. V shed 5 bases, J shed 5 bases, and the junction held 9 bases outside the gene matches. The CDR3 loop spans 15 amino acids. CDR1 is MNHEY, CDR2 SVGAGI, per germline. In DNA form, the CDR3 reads TGTGCCAGCAGTCCCCGGGACAGGGTGATATATGGCTACACCTTC. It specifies CASSPRDRVIYGYTF.

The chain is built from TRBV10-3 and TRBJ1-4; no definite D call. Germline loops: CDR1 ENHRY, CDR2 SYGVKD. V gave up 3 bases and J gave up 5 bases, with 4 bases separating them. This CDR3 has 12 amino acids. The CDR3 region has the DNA TGTGCCATCAGTGACCTAAATGAAAAACTGTTTTTT. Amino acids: CAISDLNEKLFF.

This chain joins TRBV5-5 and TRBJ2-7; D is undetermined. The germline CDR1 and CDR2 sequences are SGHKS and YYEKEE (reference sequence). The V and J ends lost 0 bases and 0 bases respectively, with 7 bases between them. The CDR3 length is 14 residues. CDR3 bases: TGTGCCAGCAGCTTGGTCCTAGTCTCCTACGAGCAGTACTTC. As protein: CASSLVLVSYEQYF.

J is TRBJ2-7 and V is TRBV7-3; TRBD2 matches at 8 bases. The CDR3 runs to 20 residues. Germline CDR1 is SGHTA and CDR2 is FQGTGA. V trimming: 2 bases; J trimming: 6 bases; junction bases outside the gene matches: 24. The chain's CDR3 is CASSLGQRECPFRFLLEQYF. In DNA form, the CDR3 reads TGTGCCAGCAGCTTAGGGCAGCGGGAGTGCCCCTTTCGTTTCCTCCTCGAGCAGTACTTC.

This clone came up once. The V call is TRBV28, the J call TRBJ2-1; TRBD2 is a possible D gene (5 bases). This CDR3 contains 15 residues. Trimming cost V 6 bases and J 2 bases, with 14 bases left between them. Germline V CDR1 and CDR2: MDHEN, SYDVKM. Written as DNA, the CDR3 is TGTGCCAGCAGCCGGGGAGACCTCGCCTACAATGAGCAGTTCTTC. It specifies CASSRGDLAYNEQFF.

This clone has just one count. CDR3 bases: TGTGCCAGCAGTGCAGCAGGGGTCGGCCATTCACCCCTCCACTTT. Encoded protein: CASSAAGVGHSPLHF. This chain uses TRBV6-1 with TRBJ1-6; D is perhaps TRBD1 (6 bases). V gave up 4 bases and J gave up 8 bases, with 15 bases separating them. The CDR3 totals 15 residues. Germline V gene data show CDR1 as MNHNS and CDR2 as SASEGT.

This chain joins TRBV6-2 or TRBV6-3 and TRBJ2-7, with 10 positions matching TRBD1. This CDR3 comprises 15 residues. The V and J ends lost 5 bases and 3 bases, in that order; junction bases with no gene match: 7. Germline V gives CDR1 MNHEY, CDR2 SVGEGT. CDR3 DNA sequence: TGTGCCAGCAGTCCCTCCGGGACAGGGGTCTACGAGCAGTACTTC. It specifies CASSPSGTGVYEQYF.

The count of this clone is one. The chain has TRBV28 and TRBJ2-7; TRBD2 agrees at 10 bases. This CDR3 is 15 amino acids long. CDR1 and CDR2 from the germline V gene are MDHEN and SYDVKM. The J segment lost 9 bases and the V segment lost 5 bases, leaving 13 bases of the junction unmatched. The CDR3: CASSPPTAGGPGQYF. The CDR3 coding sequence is TGTGCCAGCAGTCCACCCACAGCGGGAGGGCCTGGGCAGTACTTC. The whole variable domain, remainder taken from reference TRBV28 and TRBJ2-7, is DVKVTQSSRYLVKRTGEKVFLECVQDMDHENMFWYRQDPGLGLRLIYFSYDVKMKEKGDIPEGYSVSREKKERFSLILESASTNQTSMYLCASSPPTAGGPGQYFGPGTRLTVT.

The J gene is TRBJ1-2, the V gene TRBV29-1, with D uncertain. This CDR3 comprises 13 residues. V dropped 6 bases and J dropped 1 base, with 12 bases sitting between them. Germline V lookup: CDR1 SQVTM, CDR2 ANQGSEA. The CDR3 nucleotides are TGCAGCGTGGGCTCGGGGAGTAACTATGGCTACACCTTC. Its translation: CSVGSGSNYGYTF.

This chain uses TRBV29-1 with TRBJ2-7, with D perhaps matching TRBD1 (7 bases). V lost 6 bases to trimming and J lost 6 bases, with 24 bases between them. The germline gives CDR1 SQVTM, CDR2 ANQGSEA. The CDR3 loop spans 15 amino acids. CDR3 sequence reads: CSVPAAGQSSSEQYF. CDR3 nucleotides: TGCAGCGTCCCAGCTGCGGGACAGTCATCAAGCGAGCAGTACTTC.

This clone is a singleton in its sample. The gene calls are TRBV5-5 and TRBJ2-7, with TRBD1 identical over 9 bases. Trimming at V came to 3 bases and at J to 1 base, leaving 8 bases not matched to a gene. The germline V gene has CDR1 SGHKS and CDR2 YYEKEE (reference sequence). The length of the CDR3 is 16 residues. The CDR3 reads CASSWGTGRRSYEQYF. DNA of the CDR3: TGTGCCAGCAGCTGGGGGACAGGGCGACGTTCCTACGAGCAGTACTTC.

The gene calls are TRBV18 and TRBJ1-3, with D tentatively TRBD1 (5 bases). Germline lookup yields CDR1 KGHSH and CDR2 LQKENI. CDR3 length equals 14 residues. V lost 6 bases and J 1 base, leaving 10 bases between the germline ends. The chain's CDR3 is CASSSRDSGNTIYF. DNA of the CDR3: TGTGCCAGCTCCTCCAGGGATTCTGGAAACACCATATATTTT.

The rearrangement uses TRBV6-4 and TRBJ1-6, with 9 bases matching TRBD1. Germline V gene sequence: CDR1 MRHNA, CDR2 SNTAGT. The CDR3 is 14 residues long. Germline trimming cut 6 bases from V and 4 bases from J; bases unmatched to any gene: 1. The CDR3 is CASRGQGYNSPLHF. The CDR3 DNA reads TGTGCCAGCAGGGGACAGGGTTATAATTCACCCCTCCACTTT.

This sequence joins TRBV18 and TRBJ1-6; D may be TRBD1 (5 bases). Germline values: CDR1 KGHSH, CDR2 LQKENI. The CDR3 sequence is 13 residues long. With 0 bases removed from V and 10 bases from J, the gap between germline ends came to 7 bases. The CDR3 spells CASSPPQGSPLHF. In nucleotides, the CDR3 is TGTGCCAGCTCACCACCGCAGGGATCACCCCTCCACTTT.

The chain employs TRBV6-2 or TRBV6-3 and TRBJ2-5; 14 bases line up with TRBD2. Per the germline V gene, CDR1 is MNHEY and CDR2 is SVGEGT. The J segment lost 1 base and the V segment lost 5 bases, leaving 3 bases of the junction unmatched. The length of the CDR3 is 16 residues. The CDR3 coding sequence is TGTGCCAGCAGTCCAGGACTAGCGGGGGGCCAAGAGACCCAGTACTTC. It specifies CASSPGLAGGQETQYF.

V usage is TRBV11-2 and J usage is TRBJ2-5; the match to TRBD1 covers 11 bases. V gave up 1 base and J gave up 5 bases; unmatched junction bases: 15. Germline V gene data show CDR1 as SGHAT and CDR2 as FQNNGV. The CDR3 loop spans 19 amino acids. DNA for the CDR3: TGTGCCAGCAGCTTAGGCGCCGGGACAGGGGGTTTTTGGTGGGAGACCCAGTACTTC. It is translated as CASSLGAGTGGFWWETQYF.

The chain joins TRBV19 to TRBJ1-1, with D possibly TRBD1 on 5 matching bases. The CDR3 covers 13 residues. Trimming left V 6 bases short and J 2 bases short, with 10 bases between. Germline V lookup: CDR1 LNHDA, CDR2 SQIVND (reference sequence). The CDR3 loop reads CASRVRVNTEAFF. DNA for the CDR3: TGTGCCAGTAGGGTCAGGGTAAACACTGAAGCTTTCTTT.

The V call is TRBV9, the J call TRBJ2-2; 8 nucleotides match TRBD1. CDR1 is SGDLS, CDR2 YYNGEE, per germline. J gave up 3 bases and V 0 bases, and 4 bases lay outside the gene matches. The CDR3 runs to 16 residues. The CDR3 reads CASSVGGQAYTGELFF. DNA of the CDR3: TGTGCCAGCAGCGTAGGGGGACAGGCTTACACCGGGGAGCTGTTTTTT.

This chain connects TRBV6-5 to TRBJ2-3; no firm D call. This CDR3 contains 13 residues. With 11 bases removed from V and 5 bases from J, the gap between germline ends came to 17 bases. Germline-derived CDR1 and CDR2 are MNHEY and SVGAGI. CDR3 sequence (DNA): TGTGCCTCCTTCCGAATTTCGGTAGATACGCAGTATTTT. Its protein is CASFRISVDTQYF.